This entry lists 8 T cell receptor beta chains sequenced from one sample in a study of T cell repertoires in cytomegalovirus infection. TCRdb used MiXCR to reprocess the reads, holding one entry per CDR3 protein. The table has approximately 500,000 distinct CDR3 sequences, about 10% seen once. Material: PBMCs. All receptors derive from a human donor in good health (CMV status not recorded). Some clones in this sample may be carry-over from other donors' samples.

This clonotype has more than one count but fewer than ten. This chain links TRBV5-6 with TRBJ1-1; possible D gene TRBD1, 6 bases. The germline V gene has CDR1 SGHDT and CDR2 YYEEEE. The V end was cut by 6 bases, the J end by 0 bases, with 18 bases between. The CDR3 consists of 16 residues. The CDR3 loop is CASNVRDIYMNTEAFF. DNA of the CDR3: TGTGCCAGCAACGTCCGGGACATTTACATGAACACTGAAGCTTTCTTT. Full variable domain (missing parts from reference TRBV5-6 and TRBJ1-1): DAGVTQSPTHLIKTRGQQVTLRCSPKSGHDTVSWYQQALGQGPQFIFQYYEEEERQRGNFPDRFSGHQFPNYSSELNVNALLLGDSALYLCASNVRDIYMNTEAFFGQGTRLTVV.

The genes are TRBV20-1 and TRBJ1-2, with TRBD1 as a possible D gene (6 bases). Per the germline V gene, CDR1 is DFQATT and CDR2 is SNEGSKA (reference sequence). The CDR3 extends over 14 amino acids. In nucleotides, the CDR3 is TGCAGCCCCCTAACAGGGTATAAAGTCTATGGCTACACCTTC. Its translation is CSPLTGYKVYGYTF.

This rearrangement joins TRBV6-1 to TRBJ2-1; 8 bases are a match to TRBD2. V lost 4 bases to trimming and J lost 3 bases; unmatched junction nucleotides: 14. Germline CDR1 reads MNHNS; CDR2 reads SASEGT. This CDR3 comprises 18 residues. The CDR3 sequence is CASSGGAAGRGGYNEQFF. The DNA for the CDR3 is TGTGCCAGCAGTGGGGGAGCCGCAGGTCGGGGGGGCTACAATGAGCAGTTCTTC.

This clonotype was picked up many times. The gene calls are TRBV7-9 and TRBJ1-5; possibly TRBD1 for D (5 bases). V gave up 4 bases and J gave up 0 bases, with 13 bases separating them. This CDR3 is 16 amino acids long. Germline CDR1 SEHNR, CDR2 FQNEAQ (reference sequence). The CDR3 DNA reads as TGTGCCAGCAGCTCATCAAGTCAGGGTAGCAATCAGCCCCAGCATTTT. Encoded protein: CASSSSSQGSNQPQHF.

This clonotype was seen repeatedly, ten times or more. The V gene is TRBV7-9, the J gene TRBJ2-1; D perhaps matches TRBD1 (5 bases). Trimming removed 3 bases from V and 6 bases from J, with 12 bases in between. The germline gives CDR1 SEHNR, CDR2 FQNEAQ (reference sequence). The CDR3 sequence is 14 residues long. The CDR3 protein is CASSFTGSGNEQFF. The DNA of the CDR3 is TGTGCCAGCAGCTTTACAGGATCAGGCAATGAGCAGTTCTTC.

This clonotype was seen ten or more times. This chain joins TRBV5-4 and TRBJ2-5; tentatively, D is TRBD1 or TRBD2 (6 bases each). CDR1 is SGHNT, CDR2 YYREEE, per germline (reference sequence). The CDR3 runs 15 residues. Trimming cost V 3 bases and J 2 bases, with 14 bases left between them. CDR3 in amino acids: CASSSGADRQETQYF. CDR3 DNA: TGTGCCAGCAGCTCGGGAGCGGACAGACAAGAGACCCAGTACTTC. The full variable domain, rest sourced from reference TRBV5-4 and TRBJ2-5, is ETGVTQSPTHLIKTRGQQVTLRCSSQSGHNTVSWYQQALGQGPQFIFQYYREEENGRGNFPPRFSGLQFPNYSSELNVNALELDDSALYLCASSSGADRQETQYFGPGTRLLVL.

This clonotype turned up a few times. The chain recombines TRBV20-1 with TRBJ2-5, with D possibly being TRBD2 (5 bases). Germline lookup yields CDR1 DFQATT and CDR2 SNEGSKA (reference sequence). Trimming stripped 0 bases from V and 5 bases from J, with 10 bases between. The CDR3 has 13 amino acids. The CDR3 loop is CSARDLAVETQYF. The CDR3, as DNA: TGCAGTGCTAGAGATCTAGCAGTGGAGACCCAGTACTTC.

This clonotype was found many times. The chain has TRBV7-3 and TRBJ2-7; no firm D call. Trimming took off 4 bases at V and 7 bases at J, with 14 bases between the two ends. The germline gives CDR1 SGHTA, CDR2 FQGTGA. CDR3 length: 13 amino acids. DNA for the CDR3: TGTGCCAGCAGCTCAGCCCCGCCTGCTGAGCAGTACTTC. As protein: CASSSAPPAEQYF.